Presented here are 21 T cell receptor beta chains from one specimen sequenced in a study of T cell clonotyping in hematopoietic cell transplantation. Repertoires were generated with immunoSEQ multiplex PCR, while TCRdb's copy carries only in-frame clones and drops some. The table shows 6,500 to 7,000 clones, with roughly 98% occurring only once. The specimen comprised PBMCs, sampled 30 days after allogeneic stem cell transplant. These receptors were taken from a male patient aged 60-69 years who had an allogeneic stem cell transplant from a related donor, so the T cells may come from the graft donor. Some clones in this sample may be carry-over from other donors' samples.

The chain is built from TRBV25-1 and TRBJ2-7, with 12 bases identical to TRBD1. CDR1 is MGHDK and CDR2 is SYGVNS in the germline V gene. The CDR3 sequence is 17 residues long. J gave up 4 bases and V 0 bases, and 7 bases lay outside the gene matches. CDR3 loop: CASSEYLRGQGAYEQYF. As DNA, the CDR3 is TGTGCCAGCAGTGAATATCTCCGGGGACAGGGGGCTTACGAGCAGTACTTC.

This clone was found once. This chain connects TRBV5-1 to TRBJ1-1; 8 nucleotides line up with TRBD1. The CDR3 runs 15 residues. Losses at the gene ends were 3 bases for V and 0 bases for J; bases not matched to a gene: 4. Germline V CDR1 and CDR2: SGHRS, YFSETQ. Here the CDR3 reads CASSWDRSLNTEAFF. DNA of the CDR3: TGCGCCAGCAGCTGGGACAGGTCGTTGAACACTGAAGCTTTCTTT.

The chain couples TRBV13 to TRBJ2-7, with TRBD1 matching over 9 bases. Germline V gives CDR1 PRHDT, CDR2 FYEKMQ (reference sequence). V shed 5 bases, J shed 0 bases, and the junction held 11 bases outside the gene matches. The CDR3 has 17 amino acids. The CDR3 sequence is CASSRLSRTGDSYEQYF. The CDR3 nucleotides read TGTGCCAGCAGCCGACTGTCTAGGACAGGGGACTCCTACGAGCAGTACTTC.

The V gene is TRBV6-1, the J gene TRBJ1-5; 7 positions match TRBD1. The germline V gene encodes CDR1 MNHNS and CDR2 SASEGT. This CDR3 has 17 amino acids. V was pared by 4 bases and J by 3 bases, with 12 bases of the junction left unmatched. The CDR3 loop is CASSAEVGTDYNQPQHF. CDR3 in DNA: TGTGCCAGCAGTGCCGAGGTAGGGACAGACTACAATCAGCCCCAGCATTTT.

This chain connects TRBV19 to TRBJ2-3; TRBD2 agrees at 9 bases. Germline V gene lookup returns CDR1 LNHDA and CDR2 SQIVND (reference sequence). The CDR3 is 14 amino acids. The junction had 9 bases not matched to a gene; V was cut back by 10 bases and J by 4 bases. The CDR3, as DNA: TGTGCCACGGGGCAGCGGGGGGCCGCAGATACGCAGTATTTT. This translates into CATGQRGAADTQYF.

The CDR3: CATSRDKGDSYEQYF. The CDR3 DNA is TGTGCCACCAGCAGAGATAAGGGTGATTCCTACGAGCAGTACTTC. The V gene is TRBV15, the J gene TRBJ2-7; D remains ambiguous. CDR3 length equals 15 residues. V was trimmed by 0 bases and J by 1 base, leaving 10 bases between them. CDR1 is LNHNV and CDR2 is YYDKDF in the germline V gene (reference sequence).

J is TRBJ1-3 and V is TRBV7-6; D gene uncertain. V was trimmed by 2 bases and J by 4 bases, leaving 3 bases between them. CDR1 is SGHVS, CDR2 FNYEAQ, per germline. The CDR3 contains 12 residues. CDR3 protein: CASSLLGNTIYF. The CDR3 DNA reads as TGTGCCAGCAGCTTACTGGGAAACACCATATATTTT.

The chain carries TRBV11-3 and TRBJ2-5; 11 positions match TRBD1. The germline V gene encodes CDR1 SGHNT and CDR2 YENEEA. The V gene end was trimmed by 6 bases and the J gene end by 2 bases; junction bases not matched to a gene: 5. CDR3 size: 15 residues. DNA for the CDR3: TGTGCCAGCAGTCCTGGGACAGGGGGGCAAGAGACCCAGTACTTC. This encodes CASSPGTGGQETQYF.

The gene calls are TRBV6-5 and TRBJ1-2, with D hard to call. Trimming cost V 3 bases and J 2 bases, with 10 bases left between them. This CDR3 comprises 14 residues. Germline V CDR1 and CDR2: MNHEY, SVGAGI. The CDR3 loop is CASSYSVSNYGYTF. The DNA of the CDR3 is TGTGCCAGCAGTTATTCGGTCAGCAACTATGGCTACACCTTC.

This clone was counted once. The V and J genes are TRBV7-3 and TRBJ1-2, with 10 bases aligning to TRBD1. CDR1 SGHTA and CDR2 FQGTGA come from the germline V gene. This CDR3 contains 14 residues. J lost 2 bases, V lost 8 bases, and 5 bases had no gene match. The CDR3 protein is CASSQTGGNYGYTF. The CDR3 DNA follows: TGTGCCAGCTCACAGACAGGGGGCAACTATGGCTACACCTTC. Based on the CDR3 plus reference TRBV7-3 and TRBJ1-2, the full variable domain is GAGVSQTPSNKVTEKGKYVELRCDPISGHTALYWYRQSLGQGPEFLIYFQGTGAADDSGLPNDRFFAVRPEGSVSTLKIQRTERGDSAVYLCASSQTGGNYGYTFGSGTRLTVV.

J is TRBJ2-2 and V is TRBV7-2; 8 bases agree with TRBD1. This CDR3 is 17 amino acids long. Germline CDR1 and CDR2: SGHTA and FQGNSA. V shed 2 bases and J 0 bases; nucleotides not matched to a gene: 5. CDR3 sequence reads: CASSLYRGEPNTGELFF. The CDR3 DNA reads TGTGCCAGCAGCTTATACAGGGGGGAACCGAACACCGGGGAGCTGTTTTTT.

The J gene is TRBJ1-5, the V gene TRBV11-2, with TRBD1 identical over 7 bases. Trimming cost V 5 bases and J 3 bases; bases outside gene matches: 7. The germline gives CDR1 SGHAT, CDR2 FQNNGV. The CDR3 is made up of 15 amino acids. CDR3 sequence (DNA): TGTGCCAGCAGCGCAGGGGGGCATGTCAATCAGCCCCAGCATTTT. This translates into CASSAGGHVNQPQHF.

The sample holds one count of this clone. The chain joins TRBV28 to TRBJ1-3; D uncertain. Trimming stripped 2 bases from V and 0 bases from J, with 14 bases between. Germline V gene lookup returns CDR1 MDHEN and CDR2 SYDVKM. The CDR3 loop spans 17 amino acids. For the CDR3, the DNA is TGTGCCAGCAGTTTAAGTGTGCTACTCATCTCTGGAAACACCATATATTTT. Translated: CASSLSVLLISGNTIYF.

The chain is built from TRBV4-3 and TRBJ2-7, with a tentative D call TRBD2 (5 bases). Looked up from germline, CDR1 is LGHNA and CDR2 is YSLEER. Deletions cut 0 bases from V and 4 bases from J, with 13 bases between. This CDR3 contains 15 residues. The DNA for the CDR3 is TGCGCCAGCAGCCAAGATGAGGGTCTTGGATACGAGCAGTACTTC. Amino acid sequence: CASSQDEGLGYEQYF.

V is TRBV7-6 and J is TRBJ2-1, with TRBD2 as a possible D gene (6 bases). The ends were cut back, 2 bases at V and 1 base at J, with 9 bases in the middle. CDR1 is SGHVS and CDR2 is FNYEAQ in the germline V gene. There are 15 residues in the CDR3. CDR3 nucleotide sequence: TGTGCCAGCAGCTTAAAGCGGGTTTCCTACAATGAGCAGTTCTTC. Translated, it gives CASSLKRVSYNEQFF.

The chain employs TRBV11-2 and TRBJ1-1; D uncertain. There are 14 residues in the CDR3. The V end lost 4 bases, the J end lost 0 bases, and 9 bases lay between the germline ends. In germline, CDR1 is SGHAT, CDR2 FQNNGV. The CDR3 loop is CASSSGPLNTEAFF. The CDR3 bases are TGTGCCAGCAGCTCAGGTCCACTGAACACTGAAGCTTTCTTT.

V is TRBV11-1 and J is TRBJ1-5; the D is unclear. This CDR3 is built from 13 residues. The ends were cut back, 4 bases at V and 0 bases at J, with 4 bases in the middle. Per germline, CDR1 SGHAT and CDR2 FQDESV (reference sequence). The CDR3 protein is CASSSYSNQPQHF. Written as DNA, the CDR3 is TGTGCCAGCAGCTCGTATAGCAATCAGCCCCAGCATTTT.

The chain combines TRBV29-1 with TRBJ1-2, with TRBD1 matching 7 bases. In germline, CDR1 is SQVTM, CDR2 ANQGSEA. The CDR3 runs 12 residues. V was clipped by 6 bases and J by 4 bases; unmatched bases: 5. Here the CDR3 reads CSVAGGRYGYTF. DNA of the CDR3: TGCAGCGTAGCAGGGGGGCGCTATGGCTACACCTTC.

The chain couples TRBV27 to TRBJ2-7; D is possibly TRBD1 or TRBD2 (6 bases each). This CDR3 spans 15 amino acids. In germline, CDR1 is MNHEY, CDR2 SMNVEV (reference sequence). V shed 2 bases and J shed 6 bases, with 17 bases lying between them. The DNA of the CDR3 is TGTGCCAGCAGTTTAGCCGGGGGCGGGCGGGGCGAGCAGTACTTC. Its translation is CASSLAGGGRGEQYF.

V usage is TRBV7-6 and J usage is TRBJ1-4; D ambiguous. The germline gives CDR1 SGHVS, CDR2 FNYEAQ. Trimming cost V 5 bases and J 6 bases, with 16 bases left between them. The CDR3 totals 15 residues. In nucleotides, the CDR3 is TGTGCCAGCAGCGAATTAACCACGCGGGATGAAAAACTGTTTTTT. It is translated as CASSELTTRDEKLFF.

V usage is TRBV5-4 and J usage is TRBJ1-2; D is possibly TRBD1 (5 bases). Germline V CDR1 and CDR2: SGHNT, YYREEE (reference sequence). Trimming removed 0 bases from V and 4 bases from J, with 13 bases in between. This CDR3 is 15 amino acids long. The CDR3 DNA sequence: TGTGCCAGCAGCTTGGTTCAGGGCCGGGCCTATGGCTACACCTTC. Its protein is CASSLVQGRAYGYTF. Complete variable domain (other parts from reference TRBV5-4 and TRBJ1-2): ETGVTQSPTHLIKTRGQQVTLRCSSQSGHNTVSWYQQALGQGPQFIFQYYREEENGRGNFPPRFSGLQFPNYSSELNVNALELDDSALYLCASSLVQGRAYGYTFGSGTRLTVV.